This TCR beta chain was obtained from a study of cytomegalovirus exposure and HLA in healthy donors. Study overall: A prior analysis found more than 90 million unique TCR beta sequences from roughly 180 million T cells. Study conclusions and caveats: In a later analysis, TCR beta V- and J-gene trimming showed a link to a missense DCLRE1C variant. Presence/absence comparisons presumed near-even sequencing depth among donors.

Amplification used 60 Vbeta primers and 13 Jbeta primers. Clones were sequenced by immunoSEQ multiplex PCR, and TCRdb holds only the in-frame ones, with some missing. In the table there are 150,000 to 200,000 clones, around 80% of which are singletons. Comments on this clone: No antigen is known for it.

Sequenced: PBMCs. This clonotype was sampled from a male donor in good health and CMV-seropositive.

CDR3 sequence: CASSSKAGTSGSRNEQFF. Written as DNA, the CDR3 is TGTGCCAGCAGTTCCAAAGCGGGCACTAGCGGGAGTCGGAATGAGCAGTTCTTC. The chain has TRBV27 and TRBJ2-1; 11 nucleotides line up with TRBD2. The germline V gene encodes CDR1 MNHEY and CDR2 SMNVEV (reference sequence). CDR3 length: 18 residues. The V gene end was trimmed by 4 bases and the J gene end by 7 bases; junction bases not matched to a gene: 15.